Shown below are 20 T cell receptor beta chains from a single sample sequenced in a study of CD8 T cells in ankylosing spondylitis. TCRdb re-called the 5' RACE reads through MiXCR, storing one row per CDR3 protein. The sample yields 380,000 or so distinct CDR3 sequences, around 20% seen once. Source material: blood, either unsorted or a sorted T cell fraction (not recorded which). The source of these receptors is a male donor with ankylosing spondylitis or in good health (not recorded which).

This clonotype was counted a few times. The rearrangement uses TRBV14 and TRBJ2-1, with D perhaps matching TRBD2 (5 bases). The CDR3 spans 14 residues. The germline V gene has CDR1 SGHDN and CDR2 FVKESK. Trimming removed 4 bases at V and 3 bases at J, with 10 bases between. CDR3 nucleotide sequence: TGTGCCAGCAGCCGTGAGCGGAGCTACAATGAGCAGTTCTTC. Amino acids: CASSRERSYNEQFF.

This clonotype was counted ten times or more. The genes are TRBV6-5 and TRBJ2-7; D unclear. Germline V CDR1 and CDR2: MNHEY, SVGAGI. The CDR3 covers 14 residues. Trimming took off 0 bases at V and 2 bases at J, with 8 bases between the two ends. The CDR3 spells CASSYSSGTYEQYF. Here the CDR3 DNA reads TGTGCCAGCAGTTACTCGTCAGGAACCTACGAGCAGTACTTC.

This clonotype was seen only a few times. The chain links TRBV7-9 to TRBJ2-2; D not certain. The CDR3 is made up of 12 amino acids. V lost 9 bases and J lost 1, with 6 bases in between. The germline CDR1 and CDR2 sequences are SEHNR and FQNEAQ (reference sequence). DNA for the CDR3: TGTGCCAGTTCCATGAACACCGGGGAGCTGTTTTTT. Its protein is CASSMNTGELFF.

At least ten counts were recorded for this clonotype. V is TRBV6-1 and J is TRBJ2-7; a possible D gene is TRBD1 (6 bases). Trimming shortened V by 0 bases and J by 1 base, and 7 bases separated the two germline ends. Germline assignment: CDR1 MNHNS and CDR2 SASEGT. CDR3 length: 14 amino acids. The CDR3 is CASSEAGGSYEQYF. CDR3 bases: TGTGCCAGCAGTGAAGCAGGGGGTTCCTACGAGCAGTACTTC.

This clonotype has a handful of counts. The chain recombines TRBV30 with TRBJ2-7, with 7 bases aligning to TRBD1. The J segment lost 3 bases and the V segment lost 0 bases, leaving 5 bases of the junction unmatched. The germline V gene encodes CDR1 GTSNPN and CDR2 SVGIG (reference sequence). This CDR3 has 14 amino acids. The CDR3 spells CAWSVPGTDYEQYF. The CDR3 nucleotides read TGTGCCTGGAGTGTACCAGGGACAGACTACGAGCAGTACTTC.

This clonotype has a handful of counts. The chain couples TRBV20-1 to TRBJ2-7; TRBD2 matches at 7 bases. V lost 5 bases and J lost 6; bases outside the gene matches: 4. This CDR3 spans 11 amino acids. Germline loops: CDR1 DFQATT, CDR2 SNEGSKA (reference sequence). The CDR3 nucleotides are TGCAGTGCTTGGGGGGGAGGCGAGCAGTACTTC. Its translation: CSAWGGGEQYF.

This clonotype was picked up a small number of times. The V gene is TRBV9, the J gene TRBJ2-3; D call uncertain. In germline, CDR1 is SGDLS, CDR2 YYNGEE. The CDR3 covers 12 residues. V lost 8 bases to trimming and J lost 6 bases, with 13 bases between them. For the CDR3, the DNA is TGTGCCAGTCCGGTCCGGGCGGATACGCAGTATTTT. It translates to CASPVRADTQYF.

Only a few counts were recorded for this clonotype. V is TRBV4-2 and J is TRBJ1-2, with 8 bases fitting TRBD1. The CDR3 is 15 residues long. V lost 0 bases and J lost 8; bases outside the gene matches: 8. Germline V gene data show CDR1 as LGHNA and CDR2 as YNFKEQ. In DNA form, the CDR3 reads TGTGCCAGCAGCCAAGATTCAGGGGGCTTCAACGGCTACACCTTC. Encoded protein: CASSQDSGGFNGYTF.

CDR3 DNA sequence: TGTGCCAGCAGTTACGATGGCGAGCAGTACTTC. Encoded protein: CASSYDGEQYF. The rearrangement uses TRBV6-6 and TRBJ2-7; D remains unclear. Germline CDR1 reads MNHNY; CDR2 reads SVGAGI (reference sequence). Trimming removed 2 bases from V and 6 bases from J, with 5 bases in between. The CDR3 is 11 amino acids.

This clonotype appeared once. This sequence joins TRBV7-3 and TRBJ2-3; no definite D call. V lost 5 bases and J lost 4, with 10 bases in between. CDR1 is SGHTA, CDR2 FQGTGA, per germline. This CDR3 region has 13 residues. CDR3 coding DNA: TGTGCCAGCAGCCGCCGGGCCTCAGATACGCAGTATTTT. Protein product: CASSRRASDTQYF.

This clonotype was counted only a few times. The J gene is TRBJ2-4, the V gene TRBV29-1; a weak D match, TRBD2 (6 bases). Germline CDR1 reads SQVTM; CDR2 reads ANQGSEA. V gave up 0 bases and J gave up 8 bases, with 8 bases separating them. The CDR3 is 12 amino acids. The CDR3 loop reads CSVEDGGDIQYF. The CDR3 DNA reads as TGCAGCGTTGAAGATGGCGGGGACATTCAGTACTTC. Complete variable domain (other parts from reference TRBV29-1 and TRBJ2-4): SAVISQKPSRDICQRGTSLTIQCQVDSQVTMMFWYRQQPGQSLTLIATANQGSEATYESGFVIDKFPISRPNLTFSTLTVSNMSPEDSSIYLCSVEDGGDIQYFGAGTRLSVL.

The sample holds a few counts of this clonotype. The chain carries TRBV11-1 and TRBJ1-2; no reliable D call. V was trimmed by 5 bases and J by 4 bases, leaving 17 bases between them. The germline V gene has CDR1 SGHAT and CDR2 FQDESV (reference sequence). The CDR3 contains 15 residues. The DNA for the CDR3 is TGTGCCAGCAGCCCAGGATGGGGAGGCAGCTATGGCTACACCTTC. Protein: CASSPGWGGSYGYTF.

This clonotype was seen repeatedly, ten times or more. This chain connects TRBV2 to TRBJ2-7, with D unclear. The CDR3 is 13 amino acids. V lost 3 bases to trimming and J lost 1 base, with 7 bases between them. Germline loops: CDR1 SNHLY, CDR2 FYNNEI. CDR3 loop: CASSDGVSYEQYF. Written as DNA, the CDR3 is TGTGCCAGCAGTGATGGGGTGTCCTACGAGCAGTACTTC.

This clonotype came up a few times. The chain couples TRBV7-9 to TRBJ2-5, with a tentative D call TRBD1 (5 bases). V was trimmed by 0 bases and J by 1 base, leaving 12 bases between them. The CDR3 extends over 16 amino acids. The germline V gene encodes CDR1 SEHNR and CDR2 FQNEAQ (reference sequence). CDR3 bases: TGTGCCAGCAGCTTAGCGGAGACAGACATCCAAGAGACCCAGTACTTC. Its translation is CASSLAETDIQETQYF. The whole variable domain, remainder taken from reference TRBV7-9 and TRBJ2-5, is DTGVSQNPRHKITKRGQNVTFRCDPISEHNRLYWYRQTLGQGPEFLTYFQNEAQLEKSRLLSDRFSAERPKGSFSTLEIQRTEQGDSAMYLCASSLAETDIQETQYFGPGTRLLVL.

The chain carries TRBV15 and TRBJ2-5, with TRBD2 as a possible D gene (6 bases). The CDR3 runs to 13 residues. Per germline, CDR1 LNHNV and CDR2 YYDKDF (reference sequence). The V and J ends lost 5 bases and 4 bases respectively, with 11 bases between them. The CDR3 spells CATSSRERETQYF. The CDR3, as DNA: TGTGCCACCAGCTCCCGGGAGAGAGAGACCCAGTACTTC.

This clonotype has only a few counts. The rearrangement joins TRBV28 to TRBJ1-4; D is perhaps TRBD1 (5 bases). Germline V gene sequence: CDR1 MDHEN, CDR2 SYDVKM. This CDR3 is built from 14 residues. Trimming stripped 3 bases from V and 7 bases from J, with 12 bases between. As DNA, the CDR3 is TGTGCCAGCAGTTTCCGAGGGGAAGTTGAAAAACTGTTTTTT. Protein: CASSFRGEVEKLFF.

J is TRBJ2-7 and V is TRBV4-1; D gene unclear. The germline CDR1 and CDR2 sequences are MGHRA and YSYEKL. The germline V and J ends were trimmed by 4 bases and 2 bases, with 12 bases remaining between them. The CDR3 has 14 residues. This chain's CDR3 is CASSPVLYPYEQYF. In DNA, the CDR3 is TGCGCCAGCAGCCCAGTACTCTACCCCTACGAGCAGTACTTC.

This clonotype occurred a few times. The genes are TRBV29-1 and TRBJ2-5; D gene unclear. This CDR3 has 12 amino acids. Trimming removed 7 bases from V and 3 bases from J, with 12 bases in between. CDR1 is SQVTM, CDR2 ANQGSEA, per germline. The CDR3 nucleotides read TGCAGCGCTGTCGGCTTAAAAGAGACCCAGTACTTC. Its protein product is CSAVGLKETQYF.

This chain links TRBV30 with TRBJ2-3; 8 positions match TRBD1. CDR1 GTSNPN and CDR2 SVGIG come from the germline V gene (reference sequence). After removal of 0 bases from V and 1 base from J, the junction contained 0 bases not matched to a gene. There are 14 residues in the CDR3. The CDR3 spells CAWSVGQGTDTQYF. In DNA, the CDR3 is TGTGCCTGGAGTGTGGGACAGGGCACAGATACGCAGTATTTT.

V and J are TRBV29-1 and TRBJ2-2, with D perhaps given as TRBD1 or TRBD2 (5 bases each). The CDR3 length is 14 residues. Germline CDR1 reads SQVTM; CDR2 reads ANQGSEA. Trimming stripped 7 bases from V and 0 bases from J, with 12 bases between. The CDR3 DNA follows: TGCAGCGCCTACCGGGACGCGAACACCGGGGAGCTGTTTTTT. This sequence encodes CSAYRDANTGELFF.